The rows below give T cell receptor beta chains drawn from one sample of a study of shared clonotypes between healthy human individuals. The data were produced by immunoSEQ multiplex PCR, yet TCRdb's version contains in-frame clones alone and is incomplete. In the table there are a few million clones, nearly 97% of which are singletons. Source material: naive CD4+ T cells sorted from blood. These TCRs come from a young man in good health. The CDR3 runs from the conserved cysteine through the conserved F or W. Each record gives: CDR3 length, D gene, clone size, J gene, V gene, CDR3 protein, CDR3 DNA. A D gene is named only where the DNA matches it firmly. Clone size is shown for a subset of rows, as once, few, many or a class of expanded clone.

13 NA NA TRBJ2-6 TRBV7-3 CASSPAGANVLTF TGTGCCAGCAGCCCTGCTGGGGCCAACGTCCTGACTTTC
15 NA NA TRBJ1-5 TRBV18 CASSPENYSNQPQHF TGTGCCAGCTCACCAGAGAATTATAGCAATCAGCCCCAGCATTTT
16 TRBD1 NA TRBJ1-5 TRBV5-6 CASSAGQGDSNQPQHF TGTGCCAGCAGCGCCGGACAGGGGGATAGCAATCAGCCCCAGCATTTT
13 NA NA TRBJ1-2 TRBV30 CAWSPGLNYGYTF TGTGCCTGGAGTCCGGGATTGAACTATGGCTACACCTTC
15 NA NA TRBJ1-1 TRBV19 CASSMGQGRSGEAFF TGTGCCAGTAGTATGGGACAAGGTCGCTCTGGGGAAGCTTTCTTT
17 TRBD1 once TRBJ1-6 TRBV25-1 CASSPGTGSSYNSPLHF TGTGCCAGCAGTCCTGGGACAGGGAGCTCCTATAATTCACCCCTCCACTTT
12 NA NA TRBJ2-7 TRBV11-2 CASSHWSYEQYF TGTGCCAGCAGCCATTGGTCTTACGAGCAGTACTTC
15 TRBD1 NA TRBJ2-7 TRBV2 CASSELGTGSYEQYF TGTGCCAGCAGTGAACTAGGGACAGGCTCCTACGAGCAGTACTTC
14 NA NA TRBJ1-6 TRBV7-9 CASSLKDSNSPLHF TGTGCCAGCAGCTTGAAAGACAGCAATTCACCCCTCCACTTT
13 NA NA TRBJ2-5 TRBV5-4 CASSLRGSETQYF TGTGCCAGCAGCTTAAGGGGTTCGGAGACCCAGTACTTC
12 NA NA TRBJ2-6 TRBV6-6 CATSPGANVLTF TGTGCCACCTCCCCTGGGGCCAACGTCCTGACTTTC
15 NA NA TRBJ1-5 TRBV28 CASSFVAQGQQPQHF TGTGCCAGCAGTTTCGTTGCGCAAGGGCAACAGCCCCAGCATTTT
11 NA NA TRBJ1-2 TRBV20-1 CSRWTSYGYTF TGCAGTCGCTGGACGAGCTATGGCTACACCTTC
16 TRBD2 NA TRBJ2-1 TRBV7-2 CASSWAAGGPYNEQFF TGTGCCAGCAGCTGGGCGGCGGGAGGGCCCTACAATGAGCAGTTCTTC
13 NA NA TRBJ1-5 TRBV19 CASSIGGNQPQHF TGTGCCAGTAGTATCGGGGGCAATCAGCCCCAGCATTTT
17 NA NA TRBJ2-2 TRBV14 CASSPWPGLDHTGELFF TGTGCCAGCAGCCCCTGGCCGGGACTGGATCACACCGGGGAGCTGTTTTTT
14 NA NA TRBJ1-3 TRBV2 CASSQGTSGNTIYF TGTGCCAGCAGCCAGGGAACCTCTGGAAACACCATATATTTT
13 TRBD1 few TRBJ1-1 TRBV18 CASSGTANTEAFF TGTGCCAGCTCCGGGACAGCGAACACTGAAGCTTTCTTT
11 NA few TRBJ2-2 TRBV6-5 CASSRSGELFF TGTGCCAGCAGTCGTTCCGGGGAGCTGTTTTTT
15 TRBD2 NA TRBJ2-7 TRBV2 CATRDGGGLSYEQYF TGTGCCACCAGGGACGGCGGGGGGCTCTCCTACGAGCAGTACTTC
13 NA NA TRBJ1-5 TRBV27 CASSLNNNQPQHF TGTGCCAGCAGTTTAAACAATAATCAGCCCCAGCATTTT
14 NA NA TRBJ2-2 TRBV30 CAWSSVEDTGELFF TGTGCCTGGAGTTCCGTGGAGGACACCGGGGAGCTGTTTTTT
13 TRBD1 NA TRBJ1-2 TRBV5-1 CASSPTGEHGYTF TGCGCCAGCAGCCCGACAGGGGAACATGGCTACACCTTC
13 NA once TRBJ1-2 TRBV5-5 CASSLSVGYGYTF TGTGCCAGCAGCTTGTCCGTAGGCTATGGCTACACCTTC
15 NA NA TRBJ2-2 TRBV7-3 CASSLGLANTGELFF TGTGCCAGCAGCTTAGGCTTAGCGAACACCGGGGAGCTGTTTTTT
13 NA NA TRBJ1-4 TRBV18 CASSPLRSKKLFF TGTGCCAGCTCACCACTCAGAAGTAAAAAACTGTTTTTT
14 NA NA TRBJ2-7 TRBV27 CASSRRPTAYEQYF TGTGCCAGCAGCCGTAGACCGACTGCCTACGAGCAGTACTTC
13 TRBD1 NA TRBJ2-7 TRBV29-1 CSVVRDRVGFQYF TGCAGCGTGGTCCGGGACAGGGTGGGTTTTCAGTACTTC
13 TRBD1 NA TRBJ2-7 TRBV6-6 CASSFGTGLEQYF TGTGCCAGCAGTTTCGGGACAGGGCTTGAGCAGTACTTC
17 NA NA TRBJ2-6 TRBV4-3 CASSQESGASGANVLTF TGCGCCAGCAGCCAAGAGTCCGGAGCCTCTGGGGCCAACGTCCTGACTTTC
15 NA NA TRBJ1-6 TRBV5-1 CASSLGVLYNSPLHF TGCGCCAGCAGCTTGGGGGTACTCTATAATTCACCCCTCCACTTT
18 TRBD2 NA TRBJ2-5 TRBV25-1 CASSAILVAGGFGETQYF TGTGCCAGCAGTGCAATTCTGGTGGCGGGAGGGTTTGGGGAGACCCAGTACTTC
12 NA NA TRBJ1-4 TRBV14 CASSQANEKLFF TGTGCCAGCAGCCAAGCTAATGAAAAACTGTTTTTT
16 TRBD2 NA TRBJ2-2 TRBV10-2 CASLPTSGDDTGELFF TGCGCCAGCCTCCCGACTAGCGGGGACGACACCGGGGAGCTGTTTTTT
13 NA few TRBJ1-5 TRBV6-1 CASSEVQGQPQHF TGTGCCAGCAGTGAAGTTCAGGGCCAGCCCCAGCATTTT
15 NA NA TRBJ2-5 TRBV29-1 CSVRPWLQGGETQYF TGCAGCGTCCGACCCTGGCTACAGGGAGGAGAGACCCAGTACTTC
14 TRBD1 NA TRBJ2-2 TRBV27 CASSFIQGTGELFF TGTGCCAGCAGTTTCATACAGGGGACCGGGGAGCTGTTTTTT
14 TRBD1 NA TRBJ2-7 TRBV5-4 CASNPRDRASEQYF TGTGCCAGCAACCCACGGGACAGGGCAAGTGAGCAGTACTTC
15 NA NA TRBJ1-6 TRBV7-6 CASSPGPTFNSPLHF TGTGCCAGCAGCCCTGGGCCTACTTTTAATTCACCCCTCCACTTT
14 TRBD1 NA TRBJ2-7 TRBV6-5 CASSNRDRGGEQYF TGTGCCAGCAGCAATCGGGACAGGGGAGGCGAGCAGTACTTC